These 32 T cell receptor beta chains were all obtained from the same sample, sequenced in a study of cytomegalovirus exposure and HLA in healthy donors. Produced via immunoSEQ multiplex PCR; TCRdb's table is partial and in-frame only. The sample lists some 56,000 clones, just over 90% occurring once. Sequenced input: PBMCs. All receptors come from a woman younger than 35 in good health and CMV-seropositive.

The chain carries TRBV25-1 and TRBJ1-1, with 7 bases identical to TRBD1. The CDR3 is made up of 17 amino acids. Germline V lookup: CDR1 MGHDK, CDR2 SYGVNS. V dropped 4 bases and J dropped 0; count of bases not matched to a gene: 11. This CDR3 reads CASSVARQGLVNTEAFF. The CDR3 bases are TGTGCCAGCAGTGTCGCACGACAGGGACTGGTGAACACTGAAGCTTTCTTT.

The chain has TRBV5-4 and TRBJ1-3; D ambiguous. V was clipped by 0 bases and J by 2 bases, with 12 bases between them. From germline, CDR1 is SGHNT and CDR2 YYREEE (reference sequence). The CDR3 runs 16 residues. CDR3 sequence: CASSLAREVAGNTIYF. The CDR3, as DNA: TGTGCCAGCAGCTTGGCGAGGGAGGTAGCTGGAAACACCATATATTTT.

The chain joins TRBV27 to TRBJ2-7; 10 nucleotides agree with TRBD2. V was pared by 3 bases and J by 4 bases, with 6 bases of the junction left unmatched. Germline-derived CDR1 and CDR2 are MNHEY and SMNVEV (reference sequence). The CDR3 totals 15 residues. The CDR3 protein is CASSFASGGQYEQYF. CDR3 DNA: TGTGCCAGCAGTTTCGCTAGCGGGGGACAATACGAGCAGTACTTC.

This clone was picked up one time. This chain connects TRBV5-6 to TRBJ1-3, with 8 bases lining up with TRBD1. J gave up 4 bases and V 3 bases, and 6 bases lay outside the gene matches. The CDR3 is 15 amino acids. Germline CDR1 is SGHDT and CDR2 is YYEEEE. CDR3 region: CASSWGQVSGNTIYF. CDR3 bases: TGTGCCAGCAGCTGGGGACAGGTTAGCGGAAACACCATATATTTT.

V gene TRBV4-1 combines with J gene TRBJ1-1; D call uncertain. There are 13 residues in the CDR3. The germline V and J ends were trimmed by 2 bases and 10 bases, with 14 bases remaining between them. From germline, CDR1 is MGHRA and CDR2 YSYEKL. CDR3 nucleotides: TGCGCCAGCAGCCAATACCAGCGCTCGGGAGCTTTCTTT. Its protein product is CASSQYQRSGAFF.

V gene TRBV7-9 combines with J gene TRBJ2-7; a possible D gene is TRBD1 (7 bases). This CDR3 has 15 residues. Germline V gives CDR1 SEHNR, CDR2 FQNEAQ (reference sequence). Deletions cut 1 base from V and 4 bases from J, with 14 bases between. The CDR3 coding sequence is TGTGCCAGCAGCTTAGTTGCGGGACAGAAATACGAGCAGTACTTC. Its translation is CASSLVAGQKYEQYF.

V gene TRBV7-9 combines with J gene TRBJ1-2, with unresolved D. The ends were cut back, 3 bases at V and 4 bases at J, with 15 bases in the middle. Looked up from germline, CDR1 is SEHNR and CDR2 is FQNEAQ (reference sequence). This CDR3 spans 15 amino acids. The CDR3 nucleotides are TGTGCCAGCAGCTTGATCACCGCACCGGTCTATGGCTACACCTTC. Encoded protein: CASSLITAPVYGYTF.

J is TRBJ1-2 and V is TRBV9; TRBD1 agrees at 8 bases. The CDR3 is made up of 14 amino acids. With 4 bases clipped from V and 7 bases from J, the junction kept 9 bases outside the gene matches. Germline loops: CDR1 SGDLS, CDR2 YYNGEE. The CDR3 nucleotides are TGTGCCAGCAGCTTCGACCAGGGGGCGGGTGGCTACACCTTC. Translating gives CASSFDQGAGGYTF.

The chain carries TRBV5-6 and TRBJ1-2; TRBD1 aligns across 8 bases. The trim removed 0 bases at V and 9 bases at J, leaving 7 bases unmatched. This CDR3 contains 14 residues. Germline V gene data show CDR1 as SGHDT and CDR2 as YYEEEE. The CDR3 region is CASSLVSGGQSYTF. CDR3 sequence (DNA): TGTGCCAGCAGCTTGGTCTCAGGGGGCCAGAGCTACACCTTC.

The V call is TRBV11-2, the J call TRBJ2-7, with TRBD1 identical over 8 bases. The CDR3 consists of 16 residues. The germline CDR1 and CDR2 sequences are SGHAT and FQNNGV. Losses at the gene ends were 5 bases for V and 2 bases for J; bases not matched to a gene: 11. This chain's CDR3 is CASSAIQGQGPYEQYF. CDR3 coding DNA: TGTGCCAGCAGCGCGATCCAAGGACAGGGACCCTACGAGCAGTACTTC.

The chain uses TRBV5-6 and TRBJ2-5; 9 bases match TRBD2. Germline V gene sequence: CDR1 SGHDT, CDR2 YYEEEE. This CDR3 has 17 residues. With 4 bases clipped from V and 3 bases from J, the junction kept 13 bases outside the gene matches. CDR3 protein: CASSGYLERGVKETQYF. CDR3 DNA sequence: TGTGCCAGCAGCGGGTACCTTGAGCGGGGGGTAAAAGAGACCCAGTACTTC.

The V call is TRBV4-1, the J call TRBJ1-1, with TRBD1 matching over 7 bases. V was pared by 5 bases and J by 4 bases, with 4 bases of the junction left unmatched. This CDR3 contains 13 residues. Germline V lookup: CDR1 MGHRA, CDR2 YSYEKL. CDR3 protein: CASSDRVSTEAFF. CDR3 in DNA: TGCGCCAGCAGCGACAGGGTCTCCACTGAAGCTTTCTTT.

The chain recombines TRBV19 with TRBJ1-6, with D maybe TRBD1 (5 bases). The germline gives CDR1 LNHDA, CDR2 SQIVND (reference sequence). The CDR3 contains 14 residues. Trimming cost V 2 bases and J 8 bases, with 10 bases left between them. This CDR3 is CASSIRGEDSPLHF. DNA of the CDR3: TGTGCCAGTAGTATACGAGGGGAGGATTCACCCCTCCACTTT. The variable domain in full, completed from reference TRBV19 and TRBJ1-6, reads DGGITQSPKYLFRKEGQNVTLSCEQNLNHDAMYWYRQDPGQGLRLIYYSQIVNDFQKGDIAEGYSVSREKKESFPLTVTSAQKNPTAFYLCASSIRGEDSPLHFGNGTRLTVT.

The chain joins TRBV6-1 to TRBJ1-5; D ambiguous. Germline V gives CDR1 MNHNS, CDR2 SASEGT. With 2 bases removed from V and 3 bases from J, the gap between germline ends came to 11 bases. CDR3 size: 15 residues. CDR3 loop: CASSEYKRPNQPQHF. The CDR3 region has the DNA TGTGCCAGCAGTGAATACAAGCGGCCCAATCAGCCCCAGCATTTT.

V usage is TRBV5-1 and J usage is TRBJ2-5, with D perhaps TRBD2 (6 bases). This CDR3 contains 15 residues. Trimming removed 4 bases at V and 4 bases at J, with 17 bases between. Germline loops: CDR1 SGHRS, CDR2 YFSETQ. The CDR3 protein is CASSREWGEGETQYF. The CDR3 nucleotides read TGCGCCAGCAGCCGAGAGTGGGGGGAAGGAGAGACCCAGTACTTC.

This clone was picked up a small number of times. The V call is TRBV6-5, the J call TRBJ1-2; TRBD1 is a possible D gene (6 bases). This CDR3 is built from 14 residues. CDR1 and CDR2 (germline): MNHEY, SVGAGI. V was trimmed by 6 bases and J by 1 base, leaving 12 bases between them. CDR3: CASSLTGHNYGYTF. The CDR3 coding sequence is TGTGCCAGCAGCCTAACAGGGCATAACTATGGCTACACCTTC.

The chain couples TRBV30 to TRBJ2-1; the match to TRBD1 covers 10 bases. CDR3 length: 13 amino acids. J gave up 3 bases and V 7 bases, and 3 bases lay outside the gene matches. Per the germline V gene, CDR1 is GTSNPN and CDR2 is SVGIG (reference sequence). The CDR3 sequence is CAFGTGDYNEQFF. For the CDR3, the DNA is TGTGCCTTCGGGACAGGGGACTACAATGAGCAGTTCTTC. The entire variable domain, with the rest obtained from reference TRBV30 and TRBJ2-1, is as follows: SQTIHQWPATLVQPVGSPLSLECTVEGTSNPNLYWYRQAAGRGLQLLFYSVGIGQISSEVPQNLSASRPQDRQFILSSKKLLLSDSGFYLCAFGTGDYNEQFFGPGTRLTVL.

The rearrangement joins TRBV5-1 to TRBJ2-1, with 10 positions matching TRBD2. After removal of 0 bases from V and 4 bases from J, the junction contained 4 bases not matched to a gene. The CDR3 is 16 residues long. Germline CDR1 is SGHRS and CDR2 is YFSETQ. The CDR3 reads CASSLERSGGYNEQFF. The CDR3 DNA follows: TGCGCCAGCAGCTTGGAGCGTAGCGGGGGGTACAATGAGCAGTTCTTC. The full variable domain, with the rest looked up from reference TRBV5-1 and TRBJ2-1, is KAGVTQTPRYLIKTRGQQVTLSCSPISGHRSVSWYQQTPGQGLQFLFEYFSETQRNKGNFPGRFSGRQFSNSRSEMNVSTLELGDSALYLCASSLERSGGYNEQFFGPGTRLTVL.

The gene calls are TRBV19 and TRBJ2-5, with TRBD2 matching 7 bases. Germline CDR1 and CDR2: LNHDA and SQIVND (reference sequence). The CDR3 runs 15 residues. Trimming at V came to 6 bases and at J to 7 bases, leaving 14 bases not matched to a gene. CDR3 in amino acids: CASRASTSAPGTQYF. The CDR3 nucleotides are TGTGCCAGTAGGGCTTCAACTAGCGCGCCGGGGACCCAGTACTTC.

V and J are TRBV28 and TRBJ2-3; possible D gene TRBD1, 7 bases. CDR3 size: 14 residues. Trimming removed 7 bases from V and 4 bases from J, with 15 bases in between. Germline CDR1 reads MDHEN; CDR2 reads SYDVKM. CDR3 loop: CASIKGASADTQYF. CDR3 DNA: TGTGCCAGCATCAAGGGGGCTAGCGCAGATACGCAGTATTTT.

J is TRBJ2-2 and V is TRBV5-6, with D possibly TRBD2 on 6 matching bases. With 4 bases removed from V and 2 bases from J, the gap between germline ends came to 18 bases. CDR1 SGHDT and CDR2 YYEEEE come from the germline V gene. This CDR3 comprises 17 residues. CDR3 sequence: CASSPRRGNSNTGELFF. The DNA of the CDR3 is TGTGCCAGCAGCCCACGGAGGGGTAACAGTAACACCGGGGAGCTGTTTTTT.

This chain connects TRBV9 to TRBJ2-3; D is ambiguous. Germline loops: CDR1 SGDLS, CDR2 YYNGEE. Trimming cost V 3 bases and J 0 bases, with 14 bases left between them. CDR3 length: 16 amino acids. The CDR3 spells CASSESVTTSTDTQYF. CDR3 nucleotides: TGTGCCAGCAGCGAGTCAGTCACTACTAGCACAGATACGCAGTATTTT.

This chain joins TRBV4-3 and TRBJ2-5; possible D gene TRBD1, 5 bases. The V end was cut by 0 bases, the J end by 5 bases, with 13 bases between. Germline V gene data show CDR1 as LGHNA and CDR2 as YSLEER. This CDR3 is 15 amino acids long. The CDR3 region has the DNA TGCGCCAGCAGCCAAGATTCCCGGTCAGGGGAGACCCAGTACTTC. Its translation is CASSQDSRSGETQYF.

The J gene is TRBJ1-2, the V gene TRBV28, with TRBD1 matching 7 bases. The CDR3 has 13 residues. V lost 3 bases and J lost 6; bases outside the gene matches: 4. Germline V gene sequence: CDR1 MDHEN, CDR2 SYDVKM. The CDR3: CASSFLTGNGYTF. The CDR3 DNA reads as TGTGCCAGCAGTTTTCTGACAGGGAATGGCTACACCTTC.

The chain joins TRBV4-3 to TRBJ2-7, with D maybe TRBD1 (5 bases). Germline loops: CDR1 LGHNA, CDR2 YSLEER. CDR3 length: 14 residues. Trimming cost V 3 bases and J 0 bases, with 9 bases left between them. CDR3 residues: CASSQTVASYEQYF. The CDR3 DNA sequence: TGCGCCAGCAGCCAGACAGTAGCCTCCTACGAGCAGTACTTC.

The chain combines TRBV10-2 with TRBJ2-6, with a weak D call TRBD2 (6 bases). The length of the CDR3 is 19 residues. Trimming cost V 3 bases and J 2 bases, with 20 bases left between them. Germline V CDR1 and CDR2: WSHSY, SAAADI. The CDR3 loop reads CASSDFGTAVYPGANVLTF. CDR3 DNA: TGCGCCAGCAGTGATTTCGGGACTGCCGTCTACCCTGGGGCCAACGTCCTGACTTTC.

The chain combines TRBV2 with TRBJ1-1, with D maybe TRBD1 (5 bases). Germline V lookup: CDR1 SNHLY, CDR2 FYNNEI. This CDR3 is 17 amino acids long. With 3 bases removed from V and 4 bases from J, the gap between germline ends came to 21 bases. The CDR3 nucleotides are TGTGCCAGCAGTGACCCAAAGGGCCAGGGTCTCGGCACTGAAGCTTTCTTT. The encoded protein is CASSDPKGQGLGTEAFF.

The chain links TRBV28 to TRBJ1-2, with 7 positions matching TRBD1. Trimming at V came to 6 bases and at J to 1 base, leaving 11 bases not matched to a gene. The germline CDR1 and CDR2 sequences are MDHEN and SYDVKM. The CDR3 has 16 amino acids. CDR3 sequence reads: CASSGPGTENNYGYTF. The CDR3 DNA follows: TGTGCCAGCAGCGGACCCGGGACAGAAAATAACTATGGCTACACCTTC.

The chain combines TRBV7-2 with TRBJ1-2, with D unresolved. The germline V and J ends were trimmed by 2 bases and 3 bases, with 10 bases remaining between them. The V gene's germline CDR1 is SGHTA and CDR2 FQGNSA. CDR3 length equals 14 residues. The CDR3 is CASSLPATYYGYTF. The CDR3 DNA sequence: TGTGCCAGCAGCTTACCCGCCACTTACTATGGCTACACCTTC.

The rearrangement uses TRBV7-9 and TRBJ2-1; 12 nucleotides line up with TRBD2. Per the germline V gene, CDR1 is SEHNR and CDR2 is FQNEAQ (reference sequence). The CDR3 totals 15 residues. J was trimmed by 7 bases and V by 3 bases; bases with no gene match: 4. Here the CDR3 reads CASSFRTSGTNEQFF. CDR3 DNA sequence: TGTGCCAGCAGCTTCCGGACTAGCGGGACTAATGAGCAGTTCTTC.

This clone was detected once. The chain is built from TRBV19 and TRBJ2-3; 8 nucleotides agree with TRBD2. Germline V gives CDR1 LNHDA, CDR2 SQIVND (reference sequence). V was clipped by 7 bases and J by 3 bases; unmatched bases: 6. This CDR3 contains 14 residues. The CDR3 DNA follows: TGTGCCAGTATGCGCAGACTAGCGACAGATACGCAGTATTTT. Translation gives CASMRRLATDTQYF.

The J gene is TRBJ1-5, the V gene TRBV19; 7 nucleotides align to TRBD1. CDR3 length: 15 amino acids. Germline loops: CDR1 LNHDA, CDR2 SQIVND (reference sequence). The junction had 8 bases not matched to a gene; V was cut back by 6 bases and J by 3 bases. CDR3: CASRDREKTNQPQHF. The CDR3 DNA reads TGTGCCAGTAGAGACAGGGAGAAGACCAATCAGCCCCAGCATTTT.